This TCR beta chain is from a study of blood T cell repertoires in COVID-19 (dated by TCRdb to 2020 to 2021). General notes on the study: Samples from collaborators originated in the United States, Italy and Spain and spanned both the acute and convalescent phases of COVID-19. A freely available public database, intended as a resource for researchers studying the immune response to SARS-CoV-2, is where the repertoires were released. The material from the prospective study consisted of cDNA or gDNA derived from T cells, B-cell-depleted T cells, or PBMCs. The dataset comprised deeply sampled blood TCRbeta repertoires from subjects exposed to, actively infected with, or recovered from COVID-19. A de-identified subject ID, COVID-19 status, age in years and sex were almost always included in the sample metadata. Samples were obtained from the ongoing ImmuneRACE study (first 160 participants) and from roughly 1,300 subjects provided by 6 global collaborators. Where available, HLA class I and class II types were obtained from metadata supplied by the sample provider rather than from assay-based typing.

Trimming takes 4 bases from V and 2 bases from J, and the germline ends sit 10 bases apart. CDR1 and CDR2, looked up from the germline V gene, are SGHRS and YFSETQ. Including the terminal cysteine and phenylalanine, the CDR3 comprises 13 residues. The retained sequence is limited to the CDR3, 39 bases, with the frame set at the first base. Comments on this clone: Its specific antigen is unknown. No much larger clonotype is one base removed from it; base qualities were not supplied.

Whole blood was collected in K2EDTA tubes by collaborating institutions according to the institutions' own protocols. For TCRbeta analysis, collaborators shipped samples in one of three forms: frozen whole blood, isolated PBMCs, or DNA extracted from either of those sample types. TCRbeta CDR3 regions were amplified from genomic DNA by means of the immunoSEQ Assay, a bias-controlled multiplex PCR. In the source study's methods: The number of nucleated cells in each sample was estimated by amplification of reference gene primers within the assay. To quantify the absolute abundance of each unique TCRbeta CDR3 rearrangement, sequence reads were collapsed and filtered. For each sample, productive Simpson clonality was calculated as the square root of Simpson's diversity index over productive rearrangements. In its TCRdb copy, this immuneACCESS table keeps in-frame sequences only and misses some clones. Where compared with another copy, unresolved V genes explain less than half of these, and the others have no known cause. V and J calls and clone size follow that table, whereas D and trimming were derived from the DNA. This sample gives fewer than 250,000 clones in total; 70% to 90% of them show up just once. In total, the top ten clones hold 4% to 4.5% of the sample.

Findings and caveats that apply to the study as a whole: The amount of clinical and demographic metadata varied by source and participant and was provided uncurated.

The rearrangement joined TRBV5-1 to TRBJ2-7, with the D gene not clear enough to name. This receptor was obtained from a man in his fifties or sixties with acute or convalescent COVID-19. The sequenced sample was peripheral blood. The DNA is as follows: TGCGCCAGCAGCCTTAGTGAAACCTACGAGCAGTACTTC. This codes for CASSLSETYEQYF.